This TCR beta chain was recovered during a study of cytomegalovirus exposure and HLA in healthy donors. To note about this clone: What it binds is not known.

PCR primers comprised 60 Vbeta and 13 Jbeta primers. The protocol was immunoSEQ multiplex PCR, while the TCRdb copy is restricted to in-frame clones and leaves out a portion. Of 80,000 to 100,000 clones listed, 80% are singletons. Overall study results and limits: No immune exposure information besides CMV serostatus was available. Earlier results showed most TCR beta V segments being productive about 90% or about 30% of the time.

CDR1 and CDR2 from the germline V gene are MRHNA and SNTAGT. The CDR3 has 17 residues. The junction had 4 bases not matched to a gene; V was cut back by 5 bases and J by 3 bases. The receptor's source is a man aged 25-45 years in good health and CMV-seronegative. Material for sequencing was PBMCs. The chain couples TRBV6-4 to TRBJ2-2, with 15 nucleotides matching TRBD2. This CDR3 is CASSRTSGGADTGELFF. The DNA for the CDR3 is TGTGCCAGCAGTCGGACTAGCGGGGGGGCCGACACCGGGGAGCTGTTTTTT.